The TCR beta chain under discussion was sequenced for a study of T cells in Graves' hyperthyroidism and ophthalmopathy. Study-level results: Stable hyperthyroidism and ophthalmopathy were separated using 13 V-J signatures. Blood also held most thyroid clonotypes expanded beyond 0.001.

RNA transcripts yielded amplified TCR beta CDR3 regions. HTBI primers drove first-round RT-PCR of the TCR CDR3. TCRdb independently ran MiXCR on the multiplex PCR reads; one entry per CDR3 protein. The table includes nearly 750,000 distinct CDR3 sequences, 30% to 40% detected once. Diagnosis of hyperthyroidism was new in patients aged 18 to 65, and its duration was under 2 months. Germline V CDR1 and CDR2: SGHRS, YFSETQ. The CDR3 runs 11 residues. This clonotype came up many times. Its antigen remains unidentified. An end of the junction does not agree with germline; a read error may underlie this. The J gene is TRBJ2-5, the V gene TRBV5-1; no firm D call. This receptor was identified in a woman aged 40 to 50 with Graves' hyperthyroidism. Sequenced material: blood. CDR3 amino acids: CASSFQETQYF. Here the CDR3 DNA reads TGTGCCAGCAGCTTCCAAGAGACCCAGTACTTC.